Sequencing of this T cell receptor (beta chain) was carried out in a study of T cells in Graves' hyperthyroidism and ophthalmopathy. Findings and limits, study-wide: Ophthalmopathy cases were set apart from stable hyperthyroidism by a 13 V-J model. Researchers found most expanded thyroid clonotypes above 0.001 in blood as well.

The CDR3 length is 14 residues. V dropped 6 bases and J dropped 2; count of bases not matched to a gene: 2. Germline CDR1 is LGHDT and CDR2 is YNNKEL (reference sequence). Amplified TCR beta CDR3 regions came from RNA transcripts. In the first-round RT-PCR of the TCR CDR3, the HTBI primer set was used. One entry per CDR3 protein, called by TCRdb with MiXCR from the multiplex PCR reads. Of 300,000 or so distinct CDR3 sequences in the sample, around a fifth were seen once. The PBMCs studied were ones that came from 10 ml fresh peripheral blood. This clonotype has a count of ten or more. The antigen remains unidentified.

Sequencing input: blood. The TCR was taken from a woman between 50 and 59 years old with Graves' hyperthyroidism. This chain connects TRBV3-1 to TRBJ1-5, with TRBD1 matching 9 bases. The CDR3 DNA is TGTGCCAGCAGTACAGGGGGCGGCAATCAGCCCCAGCATTTT. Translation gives CASSTGGGNQPQHF.